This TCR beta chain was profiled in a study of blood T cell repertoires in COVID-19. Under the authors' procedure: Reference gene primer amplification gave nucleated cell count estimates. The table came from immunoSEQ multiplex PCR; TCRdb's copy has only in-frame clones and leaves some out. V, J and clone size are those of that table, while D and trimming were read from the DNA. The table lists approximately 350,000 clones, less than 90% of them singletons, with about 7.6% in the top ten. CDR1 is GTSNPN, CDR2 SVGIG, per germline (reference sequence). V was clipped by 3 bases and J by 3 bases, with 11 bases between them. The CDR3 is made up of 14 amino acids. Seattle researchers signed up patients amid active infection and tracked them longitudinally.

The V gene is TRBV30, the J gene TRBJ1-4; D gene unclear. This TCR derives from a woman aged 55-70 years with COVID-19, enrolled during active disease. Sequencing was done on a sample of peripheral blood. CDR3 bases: TGTGCCTGGAGGCGGGTATTCCCTAATGAAAAACTGTTTTTT. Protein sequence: CAWRRVFPNEKLFF.